The 30 T cell receptor beta chains reported below all come from one sample, sequenced in a study of identical twins. MiXCR, applied by TCRdb to the 5' RACE reads, yields one record per CDR3 protein. The sample lists about 250,000 distinct CDR3 sequences, about an eighth occurring once. The sequencing input was memory (CD45RO+) T cells sorted from blood. These receptors were obtained from a woman aged 18-29 years in good health.

This clonotype occurred a few times. The chain recombines TRBV5-5 with TRBJ2-5; D could derive from TRBD1 or TRBD2 (6 bases each). The CDR3 length is 15 residues. The V gene's germline CDR1 is SGHKS and CDR2 YYEKEE (reference sequence). The V end was cut by 3 bases, the J end by 1 base, with 13 bases between. CDR3 coding DNA: TGTGCCAGCAGCTCACAGGGAGGCCCCCAAGAGACCCAGTACTTC. As protein: CASSSQGGPQETQYF.

The chain joins TRBV9 to TRBJ2-4; tentative D call: TRBD1 (6 bases). This CDR3 contains 14 residues. V lost 3 bases to trimming and J lost 5 bases, with 12 bases between them. Germline V gene sequence: CDR1 SGDLS, CDR2 YYNGEE. The chain's CDR3 is CASSAQGPENIQYF. CDR3 nucleotides: TGTGCCAGCAGCGCCCAGGGGCCCGAAAACATTCAGTACTTC.

The V and J genes are TRBV20-1 and TRBJ1-1; D possibly corresponds to TRBD1 (5 bases). Germline assignment: CDR1 DFQATT and CDR2 SNEGSKA (reference sequence). The CDR3 is 14 residues long. Trimming shortened V by 1 base and J by 3 bases, and 12 bases separated the two germline ends. CDR3 residues: CSARVISRDTEAFF. In nucleotides, the CDR3 is TGCAGTGCTAGAGTCATTTCCAGGGACACTGAAGCTTTCTTT.

The chain carries TRBV20-1 and TRBJ2-7; tentative D call: TRBD2 (6 bases). The CDR3 consists of 12 residues. Trimming cost V 4 bases and J 9 bases, with 16 bases left between them. CDR1 is DFQATT and CDR2 is SNEGSKA in the germline V gene (reference sequence). The CDR3 here is CSAMGRGTWQYF. In DNA, the CDR3 is TGCAGTGCTATGGGGCGCGGGACTTGGCAGTACTTC.

This clonotype came up a few times. The chain is built from TRBV24-1 and TRBJ1-2; D remains unclear. CDR3 size: 13 residues. Deletions cut 4 bases from V and 3 bases from J, with 8 bases between. The germline CDR1 and CDR2 sequences are KGHDR and SFDVKD. The chain's CDR3 is CATSEGKYYGYTF. The CDR3 DNA sequence: TGTGCCACCAGTGAGGGGAAATACTATGGCTACACCTTC.

V gene TRBV6-1 combines with J gene TRBJ1-1, with D perhaps TRBD1 (6 bases). Trimming took 5 bases from V and 1 from J, leaving 14 bases between them. Germline values: CDR1 MNHNS, CDR2 SASEGT. The length of the CDR3 is 15 residues. CDR3 sequence reads: CASSQITGTNTEAFF. The CDR3 bases are TGTGCCAGCAGTCAAATCACAGGGACGAACACTGAAGCTTTCTTT.

This clonotype was seen at least ten times. The chain employs TRBV5-6 and TRBJ1-1, with 7 bases fitting TRBD1. CDR3 size: 14 residues. With 4 bases clipped from V and 11 bases from J, the junction kept 14 bases outside the gene matches. Germline values: CDR1 SGHDT, CDR2 YYEEEE. CDR3 coding DNA: TGTGCCAGCAGCCTGGCGAGGGGGCGATTAGGGGCTTTCTTT. Protein sequence: CASSLARGRLGAFF.

This clonotype appeared a few times. The chain employs TRBV20-1 and TRBJ2-1; no firm D call. CDR1 and CDR2 from the germline V gene are DFQATT and SNEGSKA (reference sequence). Trimming took 3 bases from V and 8 from J, leaving 11 bases between them. The CDR3 has 12 residues. DNA of the CDR3: TGCAGTGCTAGTCTACGGTCAGATGAGCAGTTCTTC. This encodes CSASLRSDEQFF.

This chain connects TRBV12-3 or TRBV12-4 to TRBJ1-3; D gene uncertain. CDR3 length: 14 amino acids. V lost 5 bases, J lost 0 bases, and 8 bases lay in between. The CDR3 sequence is CASSRWGSGNTIYF. The CDR3 region has the DNA TGTGCCAGCAGTCGATGGGGCTCTGGAAACACCATATATTTT.

In this sample, this clonotype turned up many times. The V and J genes are TRBV20-1 and TRBJ2-2, with a weak D call TRBD2 (5 bases). CDR3 length: 15 amino acids. Looked up from germline, CDR1 is DFQATT and CDR2 is SNEGSKA (reference sequence). V lost 2 bases and J 5 bases, leaving 15 bases between the germline ends. The CDR3 coding sequence is TGCAGTGCTAGAAAGGGAGTCGGCCGAACCGGGGAGCTGTTTTTT. Translating gives CSARKGVGRTGELFF.

The chain joins TRBV20-1 to TRBJ1-1; 8 bases align to TRBD1. The CDR3 loop spans 14 amino acids. Germline V CDR1 and CDR2: DFQATT, SNEGSKA (reference sequence). V was pared by 7 bases and J by 5 bases, with 12 bases of the junction left unmatched. The CDR3 spells CSVWGTGRGTEAFF. CDR3 nucleotide sequence: TGCAGTGTTTGGGGGACAGGAAGGGGGACTGAAGCTTTCTTT.

This chain links TRBV20-1 with TRBJ1-1, with D tentatively TRBD1 (6 bases). Germline V CDR1 and CDR2: DFQATT, SNEGSKA (reference sequence). Trimming removed 6 bases from V and 3 bases from J, with 14 bases in between. The CDR3 loop spans 13 amino acids. The CDR3 loop is CSAHRHRDTEAFF. The DNA of the CDR3 is TGCAGTGCCCACCGGCACAGGGACACTGAAGCTTTCTTT.

The rearrangement joins TRBV5-6 to TRBJ2-7; no firm D call. CDR1 and CDR2 from the germline V gene are SGHDT and YYEEEE. Trimming removed 3 bases from V and 2 bases from J, with 15 bases in between. The CDR3 extends over 15 amino acids. The DNA for the CDR3 is TGTGCCAGCAGCTCCCCCTTCGATCAAACCTACGAGCAGTACTTC. Protein product: CASSSPFDQTYEQYF.

A few counts support this clonotype. The CDR3 region has the DNA TGCAGTGCTAGTGACGAAAAACTGTTTTTT. This translates into CSASDEKLFF. The gene calls are TRBV20-1 and TRBJ1-4; D is ambiguous. V was cut by 3 bases and J by 8 bases, with 4 bases left in between. This CDR3 is 10 amino acids long. Germline CDR1 is DFQATT and CDR2 is SNEGSKA (reference sequence).

The CDR3 is CASSYQGQGASKLFF. The CDR3 DNA follows: TGTGCCAGCAGTTACCAAGGACAGGGGGCATCAAAACTGTTTTTT. J is TRBJ1-4 and V is TRBV6-5; 11 nucleotides align to TRBD1. The CDR3 length is 15 residues. With 2 bases clipped from V and 10 bases from J, the junction kept 6 bases outside the gene matches. In germline, CDR1 is MNHEY, CDR2 SVGAGI.

V and J are TRBV30 and TRBJ2-7; 7 nucleotides agree with TRBD1. This CDR3 comprises 15 residues. V gave up 3 bases and J gave up 0 bases; unmatched junction bases: 8. Germline values: CDR1 GTSNPN, CDR2 SVGIG (reference sequence). CDR3 sequence (DNA): TGTGCCTGGAGGGACATCCGGGACAGCTCCTACGAGCAGTACTTC. This gives the protein CAWRDIRDSSYEQYF.

This clonotype occurred a few times. The chain couples TRBV5-1 to TRBJ1-2; TRBD1 agrees at 12 bases. This CDR3 contains 17 residues. Trimming cost V 6 bases and J 4 bases; bases outside gene matches: 13. Germline lookup yields CDR1 SGHRS and CDR2 YFSETQ. The CDR3 here is CASTYGTGGGSTYGYTF. The CDR3 DNA follows: TGCGCCAGCACCTACGGGACAGGGGGCGGATCAACCTATGGCTACACCTTC.

This clonotype was detected only a few times. The CDR3 reads CSADRQGADTQYF. The CDR3 nucleotides read TGCAGTGCTGACCGACAGGGGGCAGATACGCAGTATTTT. The V call is TRBV20-1, the J call TRBJ2-3; 9 bases fit TRBD1. V lost 5 bases and J lost 4; bases outside the gene matches: 4. The CDR3 loop spans 13 amino acids. From germline, CDR1 is DFQATT and CDR2 SNEGSKA (reference sequence).

This sequence joins TRBV3-1 and TRBJ1-2; perhaps TRBD1 as D (5 bases). This CDR3 spans 15 amino acids. The V end lost 1 base, the J end lost 6 bases, and 15 bases lay between the germline ends. Per the germline V gene, CDR1 is LGHDT and CDR2 is YNNKEL (reference sequence). DNA of the CDR3: TGTGCCAGCAGCCAAGGAAGGGCAGGGCGCAATGGCTACACCTTC. This gives the protein CASSQGRAGRNGYTF. Together with reference TRBV3-1 and TRBJ1-2, the CDR3 gives the full variable domain: DTAVSQTPKYLVTQMGNDKSIKCEQNLGHDTMYWYKQDSKKFLKIMFSYNNKELIINETVPNRFSPKSPDKAHLNLHINSLELGDSAVYFCASSQGRAGRNGYTFGSGTRLTVV.

The CDR3 nucleotides read TGTGCCAGCAGCTTAGTTGGGACAGATTATTCACCCCTCCACTTT. Translating gives CASSLVGTDYSPLHF. V and J are TRBV7-8 and TRBJ1-6, with 7 positions matching TRBD1. The germline CDR1 and CDR2 sequences are SGHVS and FQNEAQ. This CDR3 has 15 amino acids. With 1 base clipped from V and 8 bases from J, the junction kept 5 bases outside the gene matches.

This clonotype was observed a handful of times. CDR3 sequence: CASSTVGGASQPQHF. CDR3 DNA: TGTGCCAGCAGCACCGTGGGGGGCGCGAGTCAGCCCCAGCATTTT. V gene TRBV7-2 combines with J gene TRBJ1-5, with D possibly matching TRBD1 (6 bases). The germline V gene has CDR1 SGHTA and CDR2 FQGNSA. The CDR3 covers 15 residues. With 5 bases removed from V and 6 bases from J, the gap between germline ends came to 17 bases.

The table lists this clonotype with a few counts. The chain couples TRBV7-2 to TRBJ1-1; perhaps TRBD1 as D (6 bases). Trimming took 2 bases from V and 7 from J, leaving 8 bases between them. This CDR3 spans 12 amino acids. Germline-derived CDR1 and CDR2 are SGHTA and FQGNSA. CDR3 sequence reads: CASSLRDIEAFF. The CDR3 DNA is TGTGCCAGCAGCTTACGGGACATTGAAGCTTTCTTT.

This clonotype has only a few counts. This rearrangement joins TRBV3-1 to TRBJ1-2; the D gene is possibly TRBD1 (5 bases). The CDR3 extends over 14 amino acids. Between the trimmed V and J ends, which lost 7 bases and 6 bases, there was a span of 18 bases. Germline-derived CDR1 and CDR2 are LGHDT and YNNKEL (reference sequence). Written as DNA, the CDR3 is TGTGCCAGCAACCTGGGACTCCGGAGTCATGGCTACACCTTC. Its protein product is CASNLGLRSHGYTF.

This clonotype appeared many times. This chain links TRBV7-8 with TRBJ2-1; 8 bases fit TRBD2. The CDR3 covers 15 residues. Germline loops: CDR1 SGHVS, CDR2 FQNEAQ. The ends lost 2 bases at V and 10 bases at J; junction bases unmatched: 10. CDR3 region: CASSLSGGRLWEQFF. Written as DNA, the CDR3 is TGTGCCAGCAGCTTAAGCGGGGGCCGATTATGGGAGCAGTTCTTC.

The chain combines TRBV6-1 with TRBJ1-2, with D possibly being TRBD1 (6 bases). This CDR3 is built from 13 residues. V shed 7 bases and J shed 5 bases, with 14 bases lying between them. Per the germline V gene, CDR1 is MNHNS and CDR2 is SASEGT. The CDR3 bases are TGTGCCAGCAAGCGTCGGGGGGCTTATGGCTACACCTTC. It codes for CASKRRGAYGYTF.

This clonotype appeared a few times. The chain recombines TRBV2 with TRBJ1-5; no firm D call. The ends were cut back, 5 bases at V and 0 bases at J, with 8 bases in the middle. The CDR3 is 14 amino acids. The germline V gene has CDR1 SNHLY and CDR2 FYNNEI. CDR3 amino acids: CASSPQHSNQPQHF. CDR3 bases: TGTGCCAGCAGTCCCCAACATAGCAATCAGCCCCAGCATTTT.

This clonotype was picked up a small number of times. This chain links TRBV27 with TRBJ2-7; TRBD1 agrees at 9 bases. Losses at the gene ends were 8 bases for V and 4 bases for J; bases not matched to a gene: 15. CDR3 size: 16 residues. CDR1 and CDR2 from the germline V gene are MNHEY and SMNVEV (reference sequence). CDR3 nucleotides: TGTGCCAGCCACATGCTAGGGACAGGGACAAAATACGAGCAGTACTTC. Protein product: CASHMLGTGTKYEQYF.

This clonotype has ten or more counts. This chain uses TRBV5-1 with TRBJ2-1; possibly TRBD1 for D (6 bases). CDR3 size: 13 residues. The V end lost 1 base, the J end lost 9 bases, and 11 bases lay between the germline ends. The germline V gene has CDR1 SGHRS and CDR2 YFSETQ. Written as DNA, the CDR3 is TGCGCCAGCAGCTTGAACCAGGGGACTGAGCAGTTCTTC. Its translation is CASSLNQGTEQFF.

The J gene is TRBJ2-5, the V gene TRBV20-1, with D possibly TRBD2 on 6 matching bases. The CDR3 is 14 amino acids. Per the germline V gene, CDR1 is DFQATT and CDR2 is SNEGSKA (reference sequence). V gave up 7 bases and J gave up 7 bases, with 22 bases separating them. For the CDR3, the DNA is TGCAGTGTTGGGGACGGGGTGGGGGAGGTGACCCAGTACTTC. Translated, it gives CSVGDGVGEVTQYF.

This clonotype was counted between two and nine times. CDR3 in DNA: TGTGCCAGTATGGGGAGCACTGAAGCTTTCTTT. Amino acids: CASMGSTEAFF. The chain combines TRBV19 with TRBJ1-1; no clear D. The CDR3 has 11 residues. With 7 bases removed from V and 4 bases from J, the gap between germline ends came to 7 bases. Looked up from germline, CDR1 is LNHDA and CDR2 is SQIVND (reference sequence).